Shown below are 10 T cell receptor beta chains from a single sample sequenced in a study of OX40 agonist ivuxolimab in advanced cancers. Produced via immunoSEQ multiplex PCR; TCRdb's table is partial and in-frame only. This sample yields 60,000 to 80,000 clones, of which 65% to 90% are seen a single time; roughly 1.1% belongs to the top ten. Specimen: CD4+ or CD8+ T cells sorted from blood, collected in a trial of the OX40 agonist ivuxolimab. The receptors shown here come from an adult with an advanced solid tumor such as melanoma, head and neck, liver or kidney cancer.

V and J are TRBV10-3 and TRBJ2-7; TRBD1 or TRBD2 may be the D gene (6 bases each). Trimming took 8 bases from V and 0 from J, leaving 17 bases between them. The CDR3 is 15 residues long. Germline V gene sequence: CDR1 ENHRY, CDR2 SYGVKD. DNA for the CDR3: TGTGCCATCTCCCAAGGGGGACTGAGCTCCTACGAGCAGTACTTC. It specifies CAISQGGLSSYEQYF.

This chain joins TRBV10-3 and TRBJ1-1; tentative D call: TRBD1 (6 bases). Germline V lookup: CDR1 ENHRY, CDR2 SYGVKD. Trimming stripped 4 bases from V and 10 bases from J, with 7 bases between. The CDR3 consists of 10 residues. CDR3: CAISVGGAFF. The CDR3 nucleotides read TGTGCCATCAGTGTAGGGGGAGCTTTCTTT.

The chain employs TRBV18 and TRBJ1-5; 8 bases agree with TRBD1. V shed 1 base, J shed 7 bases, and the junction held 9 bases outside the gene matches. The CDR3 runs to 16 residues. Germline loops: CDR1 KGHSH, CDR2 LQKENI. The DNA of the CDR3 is TGTGCCAGCTCACCACAGGGGCAGGGGGCGAGGCAGCCCCAGCATTTT. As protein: CASSPQGQGARQPQHF.

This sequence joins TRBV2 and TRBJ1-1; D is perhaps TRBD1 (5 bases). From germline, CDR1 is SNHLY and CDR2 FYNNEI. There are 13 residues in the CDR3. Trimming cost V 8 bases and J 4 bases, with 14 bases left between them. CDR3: CASLGGGTTEAFF. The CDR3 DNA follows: TGTGCCAGCCTCGGGGGGGGAACCACTGAAGCTTTCTTT.

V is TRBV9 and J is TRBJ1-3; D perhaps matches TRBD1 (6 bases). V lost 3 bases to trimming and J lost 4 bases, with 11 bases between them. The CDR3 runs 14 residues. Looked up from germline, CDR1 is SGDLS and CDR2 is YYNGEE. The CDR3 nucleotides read TGTGCCAGCAGCGCACAGGGACCCGGAAACACCATATATTTT. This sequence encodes CASSAQGPGNTIYF.

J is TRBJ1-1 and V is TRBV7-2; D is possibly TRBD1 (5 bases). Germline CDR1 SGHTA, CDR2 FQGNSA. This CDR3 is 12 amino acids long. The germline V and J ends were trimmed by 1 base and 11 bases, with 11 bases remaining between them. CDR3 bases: TGTGCCAGCAGCTTAGATCAAGGGGTGGCTTTCTTT. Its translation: CASSLDQGVAFF.

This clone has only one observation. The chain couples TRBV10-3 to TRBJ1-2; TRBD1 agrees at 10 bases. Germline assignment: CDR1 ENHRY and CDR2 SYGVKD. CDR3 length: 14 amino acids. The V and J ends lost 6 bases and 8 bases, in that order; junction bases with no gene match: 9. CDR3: CAIRGDRGSGGYTF. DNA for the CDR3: TGTGCCATCAGGGGGGACAGGGGCTCCGGCGGCTACACCTTC.

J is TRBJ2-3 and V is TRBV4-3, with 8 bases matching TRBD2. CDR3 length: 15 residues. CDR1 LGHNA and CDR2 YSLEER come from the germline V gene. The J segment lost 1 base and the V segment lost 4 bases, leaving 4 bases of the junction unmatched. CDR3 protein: CASSLQAGGTDTQYF. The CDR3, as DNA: TGCGCCAGCAGCCTCCAAGCGGGGGGCACAGATACGCAGTATTTT.

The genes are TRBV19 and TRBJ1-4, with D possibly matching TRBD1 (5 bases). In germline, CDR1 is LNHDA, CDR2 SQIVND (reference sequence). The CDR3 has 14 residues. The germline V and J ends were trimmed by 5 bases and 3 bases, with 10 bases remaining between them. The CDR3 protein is CASSPGPSNEKLFF. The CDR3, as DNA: TGTGCCAGTAGTCCGGGGCCGTCTAATGAAAAACTGTTTTTT.

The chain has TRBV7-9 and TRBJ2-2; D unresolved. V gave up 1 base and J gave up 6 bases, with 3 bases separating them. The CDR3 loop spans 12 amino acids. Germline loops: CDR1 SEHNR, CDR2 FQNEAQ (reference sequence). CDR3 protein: CASSLEAGELFF. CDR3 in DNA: TGTGCCAGCAGCTTAGAGGCCGGGGAGCTGTTTTTT.